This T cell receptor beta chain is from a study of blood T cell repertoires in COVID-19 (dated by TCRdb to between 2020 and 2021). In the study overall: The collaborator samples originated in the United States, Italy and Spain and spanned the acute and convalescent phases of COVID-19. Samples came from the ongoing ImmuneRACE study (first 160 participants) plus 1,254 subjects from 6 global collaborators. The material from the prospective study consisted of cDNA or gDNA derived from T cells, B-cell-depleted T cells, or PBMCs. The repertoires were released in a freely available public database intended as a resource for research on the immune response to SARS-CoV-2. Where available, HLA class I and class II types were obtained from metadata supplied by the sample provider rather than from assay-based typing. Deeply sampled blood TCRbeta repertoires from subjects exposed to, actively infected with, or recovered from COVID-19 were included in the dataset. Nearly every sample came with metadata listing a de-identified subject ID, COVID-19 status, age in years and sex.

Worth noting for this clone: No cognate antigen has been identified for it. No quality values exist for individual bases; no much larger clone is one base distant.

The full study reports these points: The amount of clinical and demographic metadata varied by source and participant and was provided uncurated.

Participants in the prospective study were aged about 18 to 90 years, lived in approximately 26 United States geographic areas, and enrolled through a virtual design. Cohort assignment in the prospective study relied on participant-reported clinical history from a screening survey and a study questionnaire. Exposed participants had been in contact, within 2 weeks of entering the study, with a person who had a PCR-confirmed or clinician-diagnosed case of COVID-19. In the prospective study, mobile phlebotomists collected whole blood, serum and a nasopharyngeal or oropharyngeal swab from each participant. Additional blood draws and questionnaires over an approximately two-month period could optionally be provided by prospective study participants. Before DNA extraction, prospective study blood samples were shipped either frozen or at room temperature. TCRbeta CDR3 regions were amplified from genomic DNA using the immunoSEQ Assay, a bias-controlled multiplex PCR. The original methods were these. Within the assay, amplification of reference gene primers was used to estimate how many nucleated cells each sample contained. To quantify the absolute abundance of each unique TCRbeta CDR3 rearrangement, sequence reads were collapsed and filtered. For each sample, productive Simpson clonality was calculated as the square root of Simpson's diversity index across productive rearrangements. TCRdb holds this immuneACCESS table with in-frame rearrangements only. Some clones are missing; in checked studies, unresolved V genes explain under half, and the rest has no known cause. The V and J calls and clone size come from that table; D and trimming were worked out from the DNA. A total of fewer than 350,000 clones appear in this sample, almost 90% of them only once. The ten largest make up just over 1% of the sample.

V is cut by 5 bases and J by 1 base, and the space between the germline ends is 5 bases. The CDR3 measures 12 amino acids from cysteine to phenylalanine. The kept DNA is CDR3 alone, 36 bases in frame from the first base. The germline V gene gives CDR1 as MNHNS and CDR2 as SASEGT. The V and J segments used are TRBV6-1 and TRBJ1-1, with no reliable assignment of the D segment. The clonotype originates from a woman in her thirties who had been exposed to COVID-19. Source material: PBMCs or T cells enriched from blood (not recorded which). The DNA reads TGTGCCAGCAGTTCCGGGAACACTGAAGCTTTCTTT. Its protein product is CASSSGNTEAFF.